These T cell receptor beta chains were read from a single sample in a study of blood T cell repertoires in COVID-19. Assay used: immunoSEQ multiplex PCR; TCRdb lists only in-frame clones, some missing. Among about 130,000 clones listed, 65% to 85% were seen once. Sequenced: peripheral blood. Receptors were obtained from a woman over 75 with acute or convalescent COVID-19. Both conserved end residues are part of each CDR3. A D gene is named only where the DNA matches it firmly. Size is stated for part of the rows, as once, few or many counts, or as a class when the clone is expanded.

>once|TRBJ1-2|-|TRBV19
CASSNGVGIYGYTF
TGTGCCAGTAGTAACGGGGTCGGCATCTATGGCTACACCTTC
>-|TRBJ2-2|TRBD1|TRBV27
CASSYWDRLANTGELFF
TGTGCCAGCAGTTATTGGGACAGGCTGGCGAACACCGGGGAGCTGTTTTTT
>-|TRBJ1-6|-|TRBV27
CASSLRENNSPLHF
TGTGCCAGCAGTCTCCGGGAAAATAATTCACCCCTCCACTTT
>few|TRBJ2-2|TRBD2|TRBV4-3
CASSQDPSGGAGELFF
TGCGCCAGCAGCCAAGATCCGAGCGGGGGGGCCGGGGAGCTGTTTTTT
>-|TRBJ1-6|TRBD1|TRBV19
CASSWGQNSPLHF
TGTGCCAGTAGTTGGGGACAGAATTCACCCCTCCACTTT
>-|TRBJ2-6|-|TRBV19
CATRPGQPGANVLTF
TGTGCCACCCGACCAGGACAGCCTGGGGCCAACGTCCTGACTTTC
>-|TRBJ2-7|TRBD2|TRBV30
CAWSGGLGAYEQYF
TGTGCCTGGAGCGGCGGACTAGGGGCCTACGAGCAGTACTTC
>few|TRBJ2-2|-|TRBV7-2
CASRRGLNTGELFF
TGTGCCAGCAGACGAGGGCTAAACACCGGGGAGCTGTTTTTT
>once|TRBJ2-3|-|TRBV23-1
CASSELAQASTDTQYF
TGCGCCAGCAGTGAGCTAGCCCAGGCTAGCACAGATACGCAGTATTTT
>-|TRBJ1-3|-|TRBV3-1/TRBV3-2
CASSPGGSGNTIYF
TGTGCCAGCAGCCCGGGGGGCTCTGGAAACACCATATATTTT
>-|TRBJ2-2|-|TRBV7-9
CASSLDDRNTGELFF
TGTGCCAGCAGCTTAGATGACAGAAACACCGGGGAGCTGTTTTTT
>-|TRBJ1-2|-|TRBV29-1
CSVEWQNYGYTF
TGCAGCGTTGAATGGCAGAACTATGGCTACACCTTC
>once|TRBJ1-5|-|TRBV27
CASSPYGTPYSNQPQHF
TGTGCCAGCAGCCCTTATGGGACACCATATAGCAATCAGCCCCAGCATTTT
>-|TRBJ2-3|-|TRBV21-1
CASSRGHNGGRADTQYF
TGTGCCAGCAGCAGAGGCCATAACGGCGGGAGGGCAGATACGCAGTATTTT
>-|TRBJ2-2|TRBD2|TRBV9
CASSPRTSGTGELFF
TGTGCCAGCAGCCCCCGGACTAGCGGTACCGGGGAGCTGTTTTTT
>-|TRBJ2-3|-|TRBV5-4
CASSLAPPRDTQYF
TGTGCCAGCAGCCTAGCGCCCCCGAGGGATACGCAGTATTTT
>-|TRBJ1-1|-|TRBV4-3
CASSQVSSGRSTEAFF
TGCGCCAGCAGCCAAGTTTCTTCAGGGAGGAGCACTGAAGCTTTCTTT
>-|TRBJ2-3|-|TRBV5-1
CASSLDRTSDTQYF
TGCGCCAGCAGCTTGGATCGCACATCCGATACGCAGTATTTT
>-|TRBJ2-2|TRBD2|TRBV7-9
CASSLIAGGRTGELFF
TGTGCCAGCAGCTTGATAGCGGGAGGGCGCACCGGGGAGCTGTTTTTT
>-|TRBJ2-7|TRBD1|TRBV7-9
CASSRTGASDEQYF
TGTGCCAGCAGCCGGACAGGGGCGTCTGACGAGCAGTACTTC
>-|TRBJ1-6|-|TRBV11-2
CASSLGPNSPLHF
TGTGCCAGCAGCTTAGGTCCGAATTCACCCCTCCACTTT
>-|TRBJ1-5|-|TRBV12-3/TRBV12-4
CASSYGGNQPQHF
TGTGCCAGCAGTTACGGCGGGAATCAGCCCCAGCATTTT
>-|TRBJ2-1|TRBD2|TRBV4-3
CASSHRGLAGGLYNEQFF
TGCGCCAGCAGCCACCGGGGACTAGCGGGGGGGTTATACAATGAGCAGTTCTTC
>-|TRBJ1-2|-|TRBV6-2/TRBV6-3
CASSRGLIYGYTF
TGTGCCAGCAGCCGGGGACTGATCTATGGCTACACCTTC
>-|TRBJ1-2|-|TRBV19
CASSIDRNYGYTF
TGTGCCAGTAGTATTGACAGGAATTATGGCTACACCTTC
>-|TRBJ2-5|TRBD2|TRBV6-5
CASSYGGERRETQYF
TGTGCCAGCAGTTACGGGGGGGAGAGAAGAGAGACCCAGTACTTC
>-|TRBJ2-1|-|TRBV29-1
CSVLVGRANEQFF
TGCAGCGTTTTGGTGGGCAGGGCAAATGAGCAGTTCTTC
>-|TRBJ2-1|TRBD1|TRBV10-3
CAISEFGTGEAEQFF
TGTGCCATCAGTGAGTTCGGGACAGGGGAAGCTGAGCAGTTCTTC